This T cell receptor (beta chain) originates from a study of T cell responses to AZD1222 COVID-19 vaccine. Here immunoSEQ multiplex PCR was the method, and the copy in TCRdb shows in-frame clones only, minus some. The data hold about 150,000 clones, with less than 90% observed a single time. The germline CDR1 and CDR2 sequences are SGHRS and YFSETQ. The CDR3 loop spans 15 amino acids. V shed 5 bases and J 6 bases; nucleotides not matched to a gene: 9. Sequenced material: peripheral blood, taken after recovery from COVID-19. The chain carries TRBV5-1 and TRBJ2-1, with 9 positions matching TRBD2. The sequence came from an adult who had recovered from COVID-19. As DNA, the CDR3 is TGCGCCAGCAGGGAGACCGGGACTAGCATCAATGAGCAGTTCTTC. Translated: CASRETGTSINEQFF.